Listed here are 30 T cell receptor beta chains from one sample, sequenced in a study of human T cells and chemical hapten exposure. Documented time point: patch test 3, about 24 weeks after DPC sensitization. Treatment meaning: therapeutic diphenylcyclopropenone sensitization with weekly scalp DPC. Each CDR3 protein gets one entry after TCRdb re-called the RACE reads with MiXCR. The table includes about 82,000 distinct CDR3 sequences, under 15% detected once. Here the sequenced sample was whole blood, taken in connection with sensitization to the hapten diphenylcyclopropenone (DPC). Source of these receptors: a woman between 45 and 60 years old with alopecia areata. Some clones in this sample may be carry-over from other donors' samples.

This clonotype showed up just a few times. The chain has TRBV29-1 and TRBJ2-7; 7 bases line up with TRBD1. CDR1 is SQVTM, CDR2 ANQGSEA, per germline. The CDR3 sequence is 14 residues long. With 2 bases clipped from V and 2 bases from J, the junction kept 6 bases outside the gene matches. The CDR3: CSVEHQGVPYEQYF. The CDR3 DNA reads TGCAGCGTTGAACATCAGGGGGTCCCCTACGAGCAGTACTTC.

This clonotype was seen only a few times. The chain links TRBV7-9 to TRBJ1-1; D not resolved. Germline V gene sequence: CDR1 SEHNR, CDR2 FQNEAQ (reference sequence). Trimming took 3 bases from V and 7 from J, leaving 18 bases between them. This CDR3 is built from 15 residues. The DNA for the CDR3 is TGTGCCAGCAGCTTGGACCAACACGTGAGCCTTGAAGCTTTCTTT. Its protein is CASSLDQHVSLEAFF.

This clonotype came up many times. V usage is TRBV20-1 and J usage is TRBJ2-3; TRBD2 agrees at 10 bases. Germline V lookup: CDR1 DFQATT, CDR2 SNEGSKA (reference sequence). With V trimmed by 4 bases and J by 5 bases, 9 bases remained unmatched. The CDR3 extends over 15 amino acids. CDR3 nucleotide sequence: TGCAGTGCTACTAAGCGGGAGGGCCGTAAAGATACGCAGTATTTT. This codes for CSATKREGRKDTQYF.

This clonotype appeared many times. This chain links TRBV29-1 with TRBJ2-3; perhaps TRBD2 as D (5 bases). Trimming left V 6 bases short and J 4 bases short, with 8 bases between. The CDR3 is made up of 11 amino acids. CDR1 and CDR2 (germline): SQVTM, ANQGSEA. CDR3 in DNA: TGCAGCGTGCGGGTTGCAGATACGCAGTATTTT. Translated, it gives CSVRVADTQYF.

The rearrangement links TRBV20-1 to TRBJ1-2; D ambiguous. Germline V gene lookup returns CDR1 DFQATT and CDR2 SNEGSKA (reference sequence). The CDR3 length is 13 residues. The V gene lost 1 base and the J gene lost 4 bases, with 10 bases spanning the gap. CDR3 in DNA: TGCAGTGCTAGAGGGCCGGCTACCTATGGCTACACCTTC. Translation: CSARGPATYGYTF.

This clonotype was detected only a few times. The chain uses TRBV7-9 and TRBJ2-4; 10 nucleotides line up with TRBD2. This CDR3 has 15 amino acids. The V and J ends lost 4 bases and 6 bases, in that order; junction bases with no gene match: 6. CDR1 and CDR2 (germline): SEHNR, FQNEAQ (reference sequence). The CDR3 nucleotides read TGTGCCAGCAGCTCCCTAGCGGGAGTTGGAAACATTCAGTACTTC. Its translation is CASSSLAGVGNIQYF.

This clonotype was recorded many times. The chain combines TRBV11-2 with TRBJ1-1; D not certain. This CDR3 is built from 15 residues. V lost 6 bases, J lost 0 bases, and 14 bases lay in between. Germline CDR1 and CDR2: SGHAT and FQNNGV. The CDR3 region is CASRLEGGLNTEAFF. CDR3 DNA sequence: TGTGCCAGCAGGCTCGAGGGCGGGTTGAACACTGAAGCTTTCTTT.

This clonotype came up many times. The chain is built from TRBV11-1 and TRBJ2-5; 9 bases line up with TRBD2. The V and J ends lost 2 bases and 3 bases, in that order; junction bases with no gene match: 1. The germline CDR1 and CDR2 sequences are SGHAT and FQDESV (reference sequence). This CDR3 comprises 14 residues. CDR3 amino acids: CASSLRLAEETQYF. The CDR3 DNA follows: TGTGCCAGCAGCTTAAGACTAGCGGAAGAGACCCAGTACTTC.

This clonotype was recorded at least ten times. V usage is TRBV2 and J usage is TRBJ2-1, with D tentatively TRBD1 or TRBD2 (5 bases each). Germline-derived CDR1 and CDR2 are SNHLY and FYNNEI. The CDR3 runs 16 residues. V dropped 2 bases and J dropped 2 bases, with 13 bases sitting between them. This CDR3 is CASSEPVGPAYNEQFF. The CDR3 coding sequence is TGTGCCAGCAGTGAACCTGTGGGACCAGCCTACAATGAGCAGTTCTTC.

This clonotype was seen ten or more times. This sequence joins TRBV5-6 and TRBJ2-3, with unresolved D. With 4 bases removed from V and 1 base from J, the gap between germline ends came to 13 bases. The length of the CDR3 is 15 residues. CDR1 is SGHDT, CDR2 YYEEEE, per germline. The CDR3 loop is CASSRDFRRTDTQYF. The CDR3 nucleotides are TGTGCCAGCAGCCGTGACTTCAGGCGCACAGATACGCAGTATTTT.

In this sample, this clonotype turned up a few times. The CDR3 DNA reads TGTGCCAGCAGTTACCGGGAGGGCTACGAGCAGTACTTC. This encodes CASSYREGYEQYF. The chain carries TRBV6-5 and TRBJ2-7; the match to TRBD2 covers 8 bases. V shed 2 bases, J shed 3 bases, and the junction held 0 bases outside the gene matches. This CDR3 has 13 residues. Germline loops: CDR1 MNHEY, CDR2 SVGAGI.

This chain uses TRBV29-1 with TRBJ1-1, with TRBD1 matching over 8 bases. Germline trimming cut 3 bases from V and 1 base from J; bases unmatched to any gene: 10. Looked up from germline, CDR1 is SQVTM and CDR2 is ANQGSEA. There are 16 residues in the CDR3. CDR3 protein: CSVDRLGTGQNTEAFF. Written as DNA, the CDR3 is TGCAGCGTTGATCGTTTAGGGACAGGCCAGAACACTGAAGCTTTCTTT.

The V call is TRBV4-2, the J call TRBJ1-1; possibly TRBD1 for D (5 bases). The V gene's germline CDR1 is LGHNA and CDR2 YNFKEQ. V lost 2 bases to trimming and J lost 10 bases, with 17 bases between them. The CDR3 consists of 14 residues. The DNA of the CDR3 is TGTGCCAGCAGCCAATCCCAGGCCGTTGGGGGAGCTTTCTTT. This gives the protein CASSQSQAVGGAFF.

This clonotype has more than one count but fewer than ten. This rearrangement joins TRBV18 to TRBJ2-1, with unresolved D. Germline V gives CDR1 KGHSH, CDR2 LQKENI. This CDR3 spans 17 amino acids. The germline V and J ends were trimmed by 0 bases and 0 bases, with 12 bases remaining between them. CDR3 region: CASSPPRRQSSYNEQFF. As DNA, the CDR3 is TGTGCCAGCTCACCACCGAGGCGGCAGAGCTCCTACAATGAGCAGTTCTTC.

The gene calls are TRBV10-3 and TRBJ2-5; 11 bases fit TRBD1. Germline-derived CDR1 and CDR2 are ENHRY and SYGVKD. The trim removed 10 bases at V and 4 bases at J, leaving 11 bases unmatched. The CDR3 is 15 residues long. CDR3 DNA sequence: TGTGCCACCGCGGAGGGACAGGGGGGTGTAGAGACCCAGTACTTC. Protein sequence: CATAEGQGGVETQYF.

This clonotype was counted ten times or more. The chain recombines TRBV20-1 with TRBJ1-6, with no clear D. With 0 bases removed from V and 11 bases from J, the gap between germline ends came to 8 bases. From germline, CDR1 is DFQATT and CDR2 SNEGSKA (reference sequence). This CDR3 is 12 amino acids long. CDR3 sequence (DNA): TGCAGTGCTAGAGATCCCAGGACACCCCTCCACTTT. Its protein product is CSARDPRTPLHF.

V gene TRBV6-5 combines with J gene TRBJ1-1; a possible D gene is TRBD1 (5 bases). This CDR3 is built from 16 residues. Trimming removed 7 bases at V and 0 bases at J, with 18 bases between. CDR1 is MNHEY and CDR2 is SVGAGI in the germline V gene. The chain's CDR3 is CASIPPAGTMNTEAFF. The CDR3 DNA follows: TGTGCCAGCATCCCTCCGGCGGGGACCATGAACACTGAAGCTTTCTTT.

This clonotype was recorded at least ten times. The chain joins TRBV29-1 to TRBJ1-1, with 7 nucleotides matching TRBD1. V lost 6 bases and J lost 3; bases outside the gene matches: 7. Germline V lookup: CDR1 SQVTM, CDR2 ANQGSEA. The CDR3 is made up of 13 amino acids. The CDR3: CSVAQGTDTEAFF. CDR3 DNA: TGCAGCGTCGCACAGGGGACGGACACTGAAGCTTTCTTT.

Here the CDR3 reads CASGGGENYEQYF. The CDR3 nucleotides read TGTGCCAGCGGTGGGGGAGAGAACTACGAGCAGTACTTC. The V call is TRBV5-4, the J call TRBJ2-7, with D perhaps assigned TRBD1 or TRBD2 (5 bases each). Germline V gives CDR1 SGHNT, CDR2 YYREEE (reference sequence). V was pared by 7 bases and J by 3 bases, with 14 bases between. This CDR3 is 13 amino acids long.

The J gene is TRBJ2-7, the V gene TRBV19; 7 positions match TRBD1. The V and J ends lost 6 bases and 3 bases, in that order; junction bases with no gene match: 17. This CDR3 is 17 amino acids long. CDR1 is LNHDA, CDR2 SQIVND, per germline (reference sequence). The DNA for the CDR3 is TGTGCCAGTAGGGGAACGCGGACAGGCACGGGTAGCTACGAGCAGTACTTC. Protein: CASRGTRTGTGSYEQYF. The variable domain in full, with the rest retrieved from reference TRBV19 and TRBJ2-7, is DGGITQSPKYLFRKEGQNVTLSCEQNLNHDAMYWYRQDPGQGLRLIYYSQIVNDFQKGDIAEGYSVSREKKESFPLTVTSAQKNPTAFYLCASRGTRTGTGSYEQYFGPGTRLTVT.

The count of this clonotype is one. The chain recombines TRBV5-1 with TRBJ2-5; D is uncertain. Germline assignment: CDR1 SGHRS and CDR2 YFSETQ. The CDR3 extends over 12 amino acids. V lost 4 bases to trimming and J lost 1 base, with 5 bases between them. CDR3 coding DNA: TGCGCCAGCAGCCGTCTCCAAGAGACCCAGTACTTC. Residues: CASSRLQETQYF. The complete variable domain, with remaining parts taken from reference TRBV5-1 and TRBJ2-5, reads KAGVTQTPRYLIKTRGQQVTLSCSPISGHRSVSWYQQTPGQGLQFLFEYFSETQRNKGNFPGRFSGRQFSNSRSEMNVSTLELGDSALYLCASSRLQETQYFGPGTRLLVL.

This clonotype was seen only a few times. The chain employs TRBV19 and TRBJ1-4; 7 bases agree with TRBD1. This CDR3 spans 14 amino acids. Per the germline V gene, CDR1 is LNHDA and CDR2 is SQIVND (reference sequence). Unmatched junction bases numbered 7, after V lost 6 bases and J lost 6 bases. The CDR3 DNA follows: TGTGCCAGTAGATCCGGACAGGTGGATGAAAAACTGTTTTTT. Amino acids: CASRSGQVDEKLFF.

The V and J genes are TRBV10-1 and TRBJ2-1; the match to TRBD2 covers 10 bases. Trimming took 2 bases from V and 5 from J; bases not matched to a gene: 12. This CDR3 spans 18 amino acids. The germline CDR1 and CDR2 sequences are WNHNN and SYGVQD (reference sequence). The CDR3 DNA sequence: TGCGCCAGCAGTGAGGGTCTAGCGGGAGTCTTTTCGCACAATGAGCAGTTCTTC. Translated: CASSEGLAGVFSHNEQFF.

This clonotype was seen a few times. This chain joins TRBV19 and TRBJ2-5; D remains ambiguous. CDR3 length: 17 amino acids. Germline CDR1 LNHDA, CDR2 SQIVND (reference sequence). The ends were cut back, 3 bases at V and 1 base at J, with 18 bases in the middle. CDR3 sequence reads: CASSIGPDLAPQETQYF. The CDR3 DNA reads as TGTGCCAGTAGTATCGGGCCAGACCTTGCCCCCCAAGAGACCCAGTACTTC.

This clonotype has only a few counts. J is TRBJ2-4 and V is TRBV20-1; 8 bases are shared with TRBD2. Germline V gene lookup returns CDR1 DFQATT and CDR2 SNEGSKA (reference sequence). The V and J ends lost 6 bases and 1 base, in that order; junction bases with no gene match: 8. CDR3 length: 15 amino acids. The CDR3 reads CSAISGITAKNIQYF. CDR3 bases: TGCAGTGCCATTAGCGGGATCACGGCCAAAAACATTCAGTACTTC.

V usage is TRBV20-1 and J usage is TRBJ1-3, with D uncertain. The V end lost 0 bases, the J end lost 1 base, and 7 bases lay between the germline ends. The CDR3 is 14 residues long. CDR1 DFQATT and CDR2 SNEGSKA come from the germline V gene (reference sequence). CDR3 DNA: TGCAGTGCTAGAGATCTCCGGTCTGGAAACACCATATATTTT. Its translation is CSARDLRSGNTIYF.

This clonotype was observed at least ten times. The chain couples TRBV6-5 to TRBJ1-1; D gene unclear. Germline V CDR1 and CDR2: MNHEY, SVGAGI. Trimming shortened V by 2 bases and J by 1 base, and 14 bases separated the two germline ends. The length of the CDR3 is 16 residues. Here the CDR3 DNA reads TGTGCCAGCAGTTACCTGACCCGGTATCCGAACACTGAAGCTTTCTTT. Translation gives CASSYLTRYPNTEAFF.

The chain links TRBV27 to TRBJ2-2, with D uncertain. The germline gives CDR1 MNHEY, CDR2 SMNVEV (reference sequence). This CDR3 has 14 residues. V lost 8 bases to trimming and J lost 4 bases, with 14 bases between them. CDR3 DNA sequence: TGTGCCAGCGGGCGTTTGATGGGCACCGGGGAGCTGTTTTTT. Translated, it gives CASGRLMGTGELFF.

This clonotype was picked up a small number of times. The rearrangement links TRBV10-3 to TRBJ2-3; no firm D call. The CDR3 runs to 15 residues. Germline V gene lookup returns CDR1 ENHRY and CDR2 SYGVKD. V dropped 4 bases and J dropped 2 bases, with 13 bases sitting between them. CDR3 coding DNA: TGTGCCATCAGTGTCATGGGCGGAGACACAGATACGCAGTATTTT. It yields the protein CAISVMGGDTDTQYF.

This chain joins TRBV29-1 and TRBJ1-2, with D unresolved. There are 13 residues in the CDR3. The germline V gene encodes CDR1 SQVTM and CDR2 ANQGSEA. Trimming left V 6 bases short and J 2 bases short, with 13 bases between. The CDR3 loop is CSVAEEVNYGYTF. CDR3 bases: TGCAGCGTCGCCGAAGAGGTAAACTATGGCTACACCTTC. The variable domain in full, completed from reference TRBV29-1 and TRBJ1-2, reads SAVISQKPSRDICQRGTSLTIQCQVDSQVTMMFWYRQQPGQSLTLIATANQGSEATYESGFVIDKFPISRPNLTFSTLTVSNMSPEDSSIYLCSVAEEVNYGYTFGSGTRLTVV.